A single sample is the source of the 24 T cell receptor beta chains below, sequenced in a study of a mutant IDH1 vaccine in newly diagnosed glioma. Noted time point: week 5, during vaccination. Doses consisted of 300 ug of mutant IDH1 20-mer peptide each, paired with topical imiquimod. Clones were sequenced by immunoSEQ multiplex PCR, and TCRdb holds only the in-frame ones, with some missing. This repertoire shows about 50,000 clones, 84% found once; its top ten account for 6.5% to 9%. The antigens for these receptors are not known. The source was PBMCs, collected from a glioma patient whose treatment included an IDH1 peptide vaccine. The receptors here all came from a woman aged 45-65 years with glioma.

V usage is TRBV6-5 and J usage is TRBJ2-7; D is unclear. The V gene lost 0 bases and the J gene lost 2 bases, with 8 bases spanning the gap. This CDR3 is 14 amino acids long. The germline gives CDR1 MNHEY, CDR2 SVGAGI. The CDR3 coding sequence is TGTGCCAGCAGTTACTCCCACAGCGCCTACGAGCAGTACTTC. Amino acids: CASSYSHSAYEQYF.

The chain links TRBV6-5 to TRBJ2-3; D call uncertain. V lost 5 bases, J lost 14 bases, and 20 bases lay in between. CDR1 and CDR2 (germline): MNHEY, SVGAGI. The CDR3 runs to 13 residues. The CDR3 DNA reads TGTGCCAGCAGTACCCCCTGGGCGGACCTTGGGTATTTT. Translated: CASSTPWADLGYF.

This clone appeared once. CDR3 in amino acids: CSVEKSGGGPQHF. The CDR3 coding sequence is TGCAGCGTTGAAAAGTCTGGGGGAGGGCCCCAGCATTTT. This rearrangement joins TRBV29-1 to TRBJ1-5; D may be TRBD1 (5 bases). Germline CDR1 reads SQVTM; CDR2 reads ANQGSEA. The CDR3 runs 13 residues. V dropped 2 bases and J dropped 9 bases, with 14 bases sitting between them.

The rearrangement uses TRBV30 and TRBJ2-2; D unresolved. V was trimmed by 3 bases and J by 7 bases, leaving 9 bases between them. The germline V gene has CDR1 GTSNPN and CDR2 SVGIG (reference sequence). The CDR3 length is 12 residues. The DNA for the CDR3 is TGTGCCTGGAGCGTTCAAAGCGGGGAGCTGTTTTTT. It specifies CAWSVQSGELFF.

The chain is built from TRBV11-3 and TRBJ2-1; perhaps TRBD2 as D (6 bases). Trimming removed 0 bases at V and 5 bases at J, with 11 bases between. Germline V gene sequence: CDR1 SGHNT, CDR2 YENEEA. The CDR3 has 15 amino acids. This chain's CDR3 is CASSLDRGSHNEQFF. Here the CDR3 DNA reads TGTGCCAGCAGCTTAGACCGGGGGTCCCACAATGAGCAGTTCTTC.

V is TRBV27 and J is TRBJ1-2; D gene unclear. The germline V gene encodes CDR1 MNHEY and CDR2 SMNVEV (reference sequence). The CDR3 spans 12 residues. V was shortened by 5 bases and J by 2 bases, with 6 bases between the two germline ends. Here the CDR3 reads CASSGINYGYTF. The CDR3 DNA reads as TGTGCCAGCAGTGGAATCAACTATGGCTACACCTTC.

This clone was detected once. V is TRBV9 and J is TRBJ2-3; 8 positions agree with TRBD2. Germline loops: CDR1 SGDLS, CDR2 YYNGEE. The V gene end was trimmed by 3 bases and the J gene end by 10 bases; junction bases not matched to a gene: 7. This CDR3 comprises 13 residues. The CDR3 sequence: CASSDPGLASQYF. CDR3 nucleotides: TGTGCCAGCAGCGACCCAGGACTAGCCTCGCAGTATTTT.

The CDR3 is CASSTARGYGTGELFF. DNA for the CDR3: TGTGCCAGTAGTACAGCCAGGGGGTACGGGACCGGGGAGCTGTTTTTT. The chain links TRBV19 to TRBJ2-2, with TRBD1 matching 7 bases. From germline, CDR1 is LNHDA and CDR2 SQIVND (reference sequence). CDR3 size: 16 residues. The trim removed 4 bases at V and 5 bases at J, leaving 10 bases unmatched.

The chain combines TRBV18 with TRBJ2-1, with 8 bases aligning to TRBD1. V lost 5 bases and J lost 4; bases outside the gene matches: 10. This CDR3 region has 16 residues. Germline lookup yields CDR1 KGHSH and CDR2 LQKENI. The CDR3 here is CASSRLTGDLYNEQFF. Written as DNA, the CDR3 is TGTGCCAGCTCAAGACTGACAGGGGATTTGTACAATGAGCAGTTCTTC.

This clone has just one count. The chain combines TRBV7-6 with TRBJ2-7; D not certain. The V gene lost 2 bases and the J gene lost 1 base, with 6 bases spanning the gap. CDR3 length: 13 residues. Germline lookup yields CDR1 SGHVS and CDR2 FNYEAQ. The CDR3 coding sequence is TGTGCCAGCAGCTTAAGTGGGTCCTACGAGCAGTACTTC. It yields the protein CASSLSGSYEQYF.

This chain connects TRBV13 to TRBJ1-3; D uncertain. CDR1 and CDR2 from the germline V gene are PRHDT and FYEKMQ (reference sequence). V shed 0 bases and J shed 4 bases, with 4 bases lying between them. The CDR3 has 13 amino acids. The CDR3 reads CASSLGVGNTIYF. The CDR3 DNA reads TGTGCCAGCAGCTTAGGCGTAGGAAACACCATATATTTT. Variable domain in full (rest from reference TRBV13 and TRBJ1-3): AAGVIQSPRHLIKEKRETATLKCYPIPRHDTVYWYQQGPGQDPQFLISFYEKMQSDKGSIPDRFSAQQFSDYHSELNMSSLELGDSALYFCASSLGVGNTIYFGEGSWLTVV.

This chain uses TRBV7-9 with TRBJ2-7; no definite D call. This CDR3 region has 13 residues. The V end lost 5 bases, the J end lost 1 base, and 9 bases lay between the germline ends. Germline assignment: CDR1 SEHNR and CDR2 FQNEAQ (reference sequence). CDR3 coding DNA: TGTGCCAGCAGCCCGGACGGATCCTACGAGCAGTACTTC. Translated, it gives CASSPDGSYEQYF.

J is TRBJ1-1 and V is TRBV5-1, with TRBD1 matching 9 bases. CDR1 is SGHRS and CDR2 is YFSETQ in the germline V gene. V lost 4 bases, J lost 7 bases, and 2 bases stayed unmatched. The CDR3 spans 12 residues. CDR3 nucleotides: TGCGCCAGCAGCGGACAGGGGCTTGAAGCTTTCTTT. Translated: CASSGQGLEAFF.

To note about this clone: Other DNA sequences from this sample encode an identical CDR3 as well. For the CDR3, the DNA is TGCGCCAGCAGCTTGGGACAGGGGGGTGGCTACACCTTC. It encodes CASSLGQGGGYTF. The chain links TRBV5-1 to TRBJ1-2; 9 nucleotides agree with TRBD1. The germline V gene encodes CDR1 SGHRS and CDR2 YFSETQ. Trimming removed 0 bases from V and 7 bases from J; junction bases left unmatched: 1. The CDR3 runs 13 residues. The full variable domain, in which reference TRBV5-1 and TRBJ1-2 provide the parts outside the CDR3, is KAGVTQTPRYLIKTRGQQVTLSCSPISGHRSVSWYQQTPGQGLQFLFEYFSETQRNKGNFPGRFSGRQFSNSRSEMNVSTLELGDSALYLCASSLGQGGGYTFGSGTRLTVV.

This chain links TRBV4-2 with TRBJ2-2, with 8 bases identical to TRBD2. In germline, CDR1 is LGHNA, CDR2 YNFKEQ. The CDR3 loop spans 17 amino acids. V shed 0 bases, J shed 3 bases, and the junction held 6 bases outside the gene matches. In DNA, the CDR3 is TGTGCCAGCAGCCAAGATCCCGGGGGGGCGGACACCGGGGAGCTGTTTTTT. This encodes CASSQDPGGADTGELFF.

V is TRBV11-3 and J is TRBJ1-1; 7 bases line up with TRBD1. V was clipped by 0 bases and J by 1 base; unmatched bases: 8. Germline V gene lookup returns CDR1 SGHNT and CDR2 YENEEA. The CDR3 extends over 17 amino acids. CDR3 amino acids: CASSLDPGRGENTEAFF. CDR3 coding DNA: TGTGCCAGCAGCTTAGACCCCGGCAGGGGGGAGAACACTGAAGCTTTCTTT.

This clone appeared once. J is TRBJ2-7 and V is TRBV5-4; D tentatively reads TRBD1 or TRBD2 (5 bases each). Germline V gene data show CDR1 as SGHNT and CDR2 as YYREEE (reference sequence). The CDR3 is made up of 14 amino acids. Trimming left V 0 bases short and J 2 bases short, with 9 bases between. The CDR3 region is CASSLAGAPYEQYF. In DNA, the CDR3 is TGTGCCAGCAGCTTGGCCGGGGCCCCCTACGAGCAGTACTTC. Combining the CDR3 with reference TRBV5-4 and TRBJ2-7 gives the whole variable domain ETGVTQSPTHLIKTRGQQVTLRCSSQSGHNTVSWYQQALGQGPQFIFQYYREEENGRGNFPPRFSGLQFPNYSSELNVNALELDDSALYLCASSLAGAPYEQYFGPGTRLTVT.

The chain combines TRBV28 with TRBJ2-2, with 10 bases matching TRBD1. Germline V gene lookup returns CDR1 MDHEN and CDR2 SYDVKM. This CDR3 has 16 residues. With 8 bases clipped from V and 7 bases from J, the junction kept 13 bases outside the gene matches. DNA for the CDR3: TGTGCCAGCCGGACAGGGGGGGAGACGGGTGGCGGGGAGCTGTTTTTT. It specifies CASRTGGETGGGELFF.

The J gene is TRBJ2-7, the V gene TRBV6-1; D remains ambiguous. The CDR3 is 14 residues long. The germline V gene has CDR1 MNHNS and CDR2 SASEGT. The V end was cut by 0 bases, the J end by 4 bases, with 10 bases between. CDR3 DNA sequence: TGTGCCAGCAGTGAAGCGGGCAGGTTATACGAGCAGTACTTC. Translated, it gives CASSEAGRLYEQYF.

This chain uses TRBV19 with TRBJ2-7, with 7 bases aligning to TRBD1. From germline, CDR1 is LNHDA and CDR2 SQIVND (reference sequence). The CDR3 is 15 amino acids. V dropped 3 bases and J dropped 1; count of bases not matched to a gene: 6. This chain's CDR3 is CASSILPGGSYEQYF. Written as DNA, the CDR3 is TGTGCCAGTAGTATCTTGCCAGGGGGTTCCTACGAGCAGTACTTC.

This chain links TRBV28 with TRBJ2-7, with 7 bases identical to TRBD2. Germline V CDR1 and CDR2: MDHEN, SYDVKM. The CDR3 extends over 16 amino acids. The V and J ends lost 7 bases and 0 bases, in that order; junction bases with no gene match: 12. CDR3 sequence reads: CASTIGGGGTSYEQYF. CDR3 DNA sequence: TGTGCCAGCACCATAGGAGGCGGGGGTACCTCCTACGAGCAGTACTTC.

V and J are TRBV6-5 and TRBJ2-1; 9 nucleotides line up with TRBD2. V shed 0 bases, J shed 7 bases, and the junction held 4 bases outside the gene matches. The CDR3 runs 15 residues. Germline-derived CDR1 and CDR2 are MNHEY and SVGAGI. CDR3 loop: CASSYSVSGRNEQFF. The CDR3 region has the DNA TGTGCCAGCAGTTACTCGGTTAGCGGGAGAAATGAGCAGTTCTTC.

The rearrangement links TRBV6-6 to TRBJ1-5; possibly TRBD1 for D (6 bases). Germline V CDR1 and CDR2: MNHNY, SVGAGI (reference sequence). V dropped 4 bases and J dropped 5 bases, with 12 bases sitting between them. The CDR3 has 14 amino acids. CDR3: CASSWVQGYQPQHF. The CDR3 nucleotides read TGTGCCAGCAGTTGGGTACAGGGATATCAGCCCCAGCATTTT.

V gene TRBV11-2 combines with J gene TRBJ1-1; 8 positions match TRBD1. This CDR3 is 18 amino acids long. V was pared by 0 bases and J by 3 bases, with 12 bases of the junction left unmatched. Per the germline V gene, CDR1 is SGHAT and CDR2 is FQNNGV. CDR3: CASSLEKDRAYTDTEAFF. CDR3 nucleotides: TGTGCCAGCAGCTTAGAAAAGGACAGGGCTTATACCGACACTGAAGCTTTCTTT. Full variable domain (remainder filled in from reference TRBV11-2 and TRBJ1-1): EAGVAQSPRYKIIEKRQSVAFWCNPISGHATLYWYQQILGQGPKLLIQFQNNGVVDDSQLPKDRFSAERLKGVDSTLKIQPAKLEDSAVYLCASSLEKDRAYTDTEAFFGQGTRLTVV.